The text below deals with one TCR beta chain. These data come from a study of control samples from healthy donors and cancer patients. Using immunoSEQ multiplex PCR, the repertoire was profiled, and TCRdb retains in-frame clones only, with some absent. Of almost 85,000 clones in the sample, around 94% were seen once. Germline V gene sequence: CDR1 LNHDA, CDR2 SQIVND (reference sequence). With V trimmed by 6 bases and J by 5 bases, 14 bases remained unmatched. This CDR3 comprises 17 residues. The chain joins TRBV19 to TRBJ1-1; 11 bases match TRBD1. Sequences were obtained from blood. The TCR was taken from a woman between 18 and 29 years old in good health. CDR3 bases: TGTGCCAGTAGGAAGGGAGGACAGGGGGCATGGATGACTGAAGCTTTCTTT. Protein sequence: CASRKGGQGAWMTEAFF.